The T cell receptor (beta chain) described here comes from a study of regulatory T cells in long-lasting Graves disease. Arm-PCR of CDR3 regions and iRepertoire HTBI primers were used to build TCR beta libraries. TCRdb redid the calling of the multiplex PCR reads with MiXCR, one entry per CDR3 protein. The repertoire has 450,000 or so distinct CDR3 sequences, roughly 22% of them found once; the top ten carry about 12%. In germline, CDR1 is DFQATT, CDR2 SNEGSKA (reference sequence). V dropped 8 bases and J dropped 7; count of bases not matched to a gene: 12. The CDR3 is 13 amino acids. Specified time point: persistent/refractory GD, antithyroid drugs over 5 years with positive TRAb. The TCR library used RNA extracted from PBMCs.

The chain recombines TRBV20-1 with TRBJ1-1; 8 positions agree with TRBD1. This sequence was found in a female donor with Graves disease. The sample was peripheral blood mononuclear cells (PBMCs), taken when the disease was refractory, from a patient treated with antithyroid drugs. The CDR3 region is CSTETGEDVEAFF. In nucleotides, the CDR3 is TGCAGTACCGAGACAGGGGAAGATGTTGAAGCTTTCTTT.